The TCR beta chain under discussion was sequenced for a study of cytomegalovirus exposure and HLA in healthy donors. Germline V CDR1 and CDR2: LGHNA, YSLEER. The CDR3 loop spans 15 amino acids. The PCR had 60 Vbeta and 13 Jbeta primers. The assay was immunoSEQ multiplex PCR, and TCRdb's table has in-frame clones only and misses some. The sample holds nearly 110,000 clones, 76% seen once. Turning to this clone: At one of its ends the junction is not consistent with the germline gene, which may arise from a read error. Other DNA sequences in the sample encode the same CDR3.

The chain has TRBV4-3 and TRBJ1-4; possible D gene TRBD1, 5 bases. This receptor was taken from a man between 18 and 29 years old in good health and CMV-seronegative. The sample was PBMCs. Here the CDR3 DNA reads TGCGCCAGCAGCCGTGCAGGGTTCGTGGGTGAAAAGCTGTTTTTT. It codes for CASSRAGFVGEKLFF.